This T cell receptor beta chain was observed in a study of blood T cell repertoires in COVID-19. Assay: immunoSEQ multiplex PCR; the TCRdb copy retains only in-frame clones and omits some. The sample has 190,000 or so clones, approximately 86% seen once. Germline-derived CDR1 and CDR2 are SNHLY and FYNNEI. V lost 4 bases to trimming and J lost 8 bases, with 5 bases between them. The CDR3 runs 10 residues. The receptor was derived from a man in his 60s with COVID-19, enrolled during active disease. The sample consisted of peripheral blood. The rearrangement links TRBV2 to TRBJ1-2; D gene unclear. In DNA form, the CDR3 reads TGTGCCAGCAGTGCTGGCGGCTACACCTTC. Protein product: CASSAGGYTF.